This T cell receptor beta chain was retrieved from a study of blood T cell repertoires in COVID-19. Study as a whole: Sample material is recorded as cDNA or gDNA derived from T cells, B-cell-depleted T cells, or PBMCs.

Germline CDR1 LNHNV, CDR2 YYDKDF (reference sequence). The CDR3 contains 15 residues. V was pared by 0 bases and J by 4 bases, with 12 bases between. The assay was immunoSEQ multiplex PCR, and TCRdb's table has in-frame clones only and misses some. The sample yields roughly 140,000 clones, approximately 90% seen once. The V call is TRBV15, the J call TRBJ1-1; perhaps TRBD1 as D (6 bases). Sample: peripheral blood. The source is a woman between 55 and 75 years old with active or convalescent COVID-19. Here the CDR3 reads CATSREGGGGTEAFF. As DNA, the CDR3 is TGTGCCACCAGCAGAGAGGGAGGGGGAGGCACTGAAGCTTTCTTT.